Presented here are 8 T cell receptor beta chains from one specimen sequenced in a study of regulatory T cells in long-lasting Graves disease listed by TCRdb under 2021. Per the publication, the time point label means: newly diagnosed GD, antithyroid drugs for less than 3 months. For both TCR sequencing and RNA sequencing, RNA was extracted from PBMCs using TRIzol. The receptor library was made with multiplex PCR. Instrument used: Illumina HiSeq 4000. To build TCR beta libraries, CDR3 regions were amplified by Arm-PCR using iRepertoire HTBI primers. TCRdb cleaned the public reads at Q25 with fastp, built clones with MiXCR and kept in-frame beta chains. Each record represents a unique CDR3 protein, reported with the most common genes and DNA among its rows. In this sample the table shows hundreds of thousands of distinct CDR3 sequences, over 15% of which occur a single time. The leading ten clones occupy around 27% of the sample.

These data are also associated with another study on T cells in Graves' hyperthyroidism and ophthalmopathy.

The sample here was peripheral blood mononuclear cells (PBMCs), taken at new diagnosis, from a patient treated with antithyroid drugs. The receptors were sampled from a man aged 35 to 55 with Graves disease. Donor details come from another sample of the same person, matched by shared clones.

This clonotype has ten or more counts. V and J are TRBV5-4 and TRBJ1-1; possibly TRBD1 for D (5 bases). This CDR3 spans 12 amino acids. Germline assignment: CDR1 SGHNT and CDR2 YYREEE (reference sequence). V lost 6 bases to trimming and J lost 3 bases, with 9 bases between them. CDR3 DNA sequence: TGTGCCAGCACCCTGGGGGACACTGAAGCTTTCTTT. The encoded protein is CASTLGDTEAFF.

This clonotype was seen ten or more times. The chain is built from TRBV6-5 and TRBJ1-1, with unresolved D. CDR3 length: 13 residues. Germline V gives CDR1 MNHEY, CDR2 SVGAGI. V lost 0 bases and J lost 7, with 9 bases in between. In nucleotides, the CDR3 is TGTGCCAGCAGTTACTCGAAATTGGTTGAAGCTTTCTTT. Translation: CASSYSKLVEAFF.

The chain is built from TRBV2 and TRBJ1-5, with no clear D. Germline CDR1 SNHLY, CDR2 FYNNEI. Trimming cost V 3 bases and J 7 bases, with 13 bases left between them. CDR3 length: 14 residues. CDR3 region: CASSESSGLQPQHF. In DNA form, the CDR3 reads TGTGCCAGCAGTGAGAGTTCTGGTCTCCAGCCCCAGCATTTT.

The chain is built from TRBV6-4 and TRBJ2-1; 8 positions agree with TRBD2. This CDR3 contains 15 residues. Germline lookup yields CDR1 MRHNA and CDR2 SNTAGT. Trimming took 4 bases from V and 2 from J; bases not matched to a gene: 4. For the CDR3, the DNA is TGTGCCAGCAGTGTCACTAGCGGAACCTACAATGAGCAGTTCTTC. Translation: CASSVTSGTYNEQFF.

About this clonotype: A much larger clone differs by one base, so this may be a read error. V usage is TRBV6-1 and J usage is TRBJ2-7, with D perhaps TRBD1 (6 bases). Trimming pared 5 bases from V and 2 bases from J, leaving 16 bases between. Germline CDR1 MNHNS, CDR2 SASEGT. The CDR3 runs to 15 residues. CDR3 residues: CASSPIGGSPYEQYF. CDR3 coding DNA: TGTGCCAGCAGTCCGATAGGGGGTTCTCCCTACGAGCAGTACTTC.

The CDR3 spells CAGLVQYGYTF. The CDR3 DNA reads as TGTGCCGGTCTGGTACAGTATGGCTACACCTTC. The chain couples TRBV2 to TRBJ1-2, with D uncertain. Trimming removed 11 bases from V and 5 bases from J, with 12 bases in between. The germline gives CDR1 SNHLY, CDR2 FYNNEI. The CDR3 is made up of 11 amino acids.

This clonotype has just a few counts. This sequence joins TRBV24-1 and TRBJ2-1, with 9 positions matching TRBD1. With 2 bases clipped from V and 6 bases from J, the junction kept 4 bases outside the gene matches. The germline V gene has CDR1 KGHDR and CDR2 SFDVKD. CDR3 length equals 15 residues. This chain's CDR3 is CATSDYPGQGNEQFF. For the CDR3, the DNA is TGTGCCACCAGTGATTACCCGGGACAGGGCAATGAGCAGTTCTTC.

This clonotype occurred many times. The rearrangement links TRBV27 to TRBJ2-7; possible D gene TRBD1, 5 bases. Trimming left V 4 bases short and J 5 bases short, with 18 bases between. The CDR3 spans 15 residues. Germline CDR1 is MNHEY and CDR2 is SMNVEV (reference sequence). This chain's CDR3 is CASSYRYRFVDEQYF. Written as DNA, the CDR3 is TGTGCCAGCAGTTACAGATACAGGTTTGTCGACGAGCAGTACTTC.